This T cell receptor beta chain was captured in a study of shared clonotypes between healthy human individuals (dated by TCRdb to between 2020 and 2021). Describing the broader study: A few men and a couple of women, aged 18 to 49 years, made up the cohort. For each donor, CD4 naive and CD4 memory were each given three plates, CD8 naive was given two plates, and CD8 memory was given one plate. To estimate repertoire size and how much clonotype sharing occurs between individuals, the study deeply sequenced the blood TCR repertoires of five healthy adults. To increase sequencing depth and limit assay-specific biases, different laboratories used diverse techniques to prepare libraries and sequence TCR repertoires. Between about 0.9 and 9 billion PBMCs per donor were obtained by leukapheresis. Study-wide conclusions, independent of this receptor: When four donors were compared, the shared fraction of clonotypes was about 5% for naive CD4, approximately 3.3% for naive CD8, 2% to 2.5% for memory CD4, and 0.4% for memory CD8. Because the study included a small number of donors, the genetic and exposure-history diversity represented was limited. Pairwise subsampling indicated that sequencing depth was expected to affect the degree of clonotype sharing among donors. Higher generation probabilities were observed for clonotypes shared by all four sorted-subset donors than for non-shared clonotypes. Even with the large sequencing depth, rarefaction of the sorted-subset datasets indicated that sequencing was incomplete. Estimated clonotype richness was generally larger for naive than for memory subsets. Only blood was sampled, and tissue TCR repertoires likely differ from those in blood.

Points on this clone: Its recognized antigen is unknown. The record has no base qualities; no much larger clone is one base away.

Reading the germline V gene gives CDR1 SGHDT and CDR2 YYEEEE. V is pared back by 0 bases and J by 0 bases, with 10 bases lying between the germline termini. Spanning cysteine to phenylalanine, the CDR3 consists of 16 amino acids. The sequence is cut down to CDR3 DNA, 48 bases in frame from base 1. Using the deep immunoSEQ assay, multiplex PCR amplified TCR CDR3 regions from genomic DNA. Genomic DNA extracted from each cell subset was distributed evenly over all wells of several immunoSEQ 96-well plates, and each plate served as one replicate. For sorted subsets, each replicate PCR was loaded with roughly 190 ng genomic DNA, equivalent to about 30,000 T cell genomes. The purified libraries were quantified using a Qubit 3.0 fluorometer, sized with a Bioanalyzer 2100, and then quantified again using the KAPA Library Quantification kit. Each immunoSEQ 96-well plate was sequenced on its own single-read 150-cycle Illumina NextSeq 550 flow cell. The original pipeline was this. Because the immunoSEQ output held only junctional sequences and lacked quality scores, the filtering could not match the filtering applied to full-length reads. Sequences were annotated with PyIR, a Python wrapper for IgBLAST v1.9, and V/J genes and CDR3 were assigned using IMGT germline references. Reads with weak V/J assignments (E-value above 1e-6), missing CDR3, stop codons, out-of-frame junctions, or ambiguous translated residues were removed. V3J clonotypes were defined as sequences sharing the same inferred V gene, J gene, and CDR3 amino acid sequence. To compute the percentage overlap between repertoires, the number of shared unique clonotypes was divided by the size of the smaller repertoire. Richness of each repertoire was evaluated using RTK rarefaction, the Chao1 estimator, and Recon v2.1 estimates of unobserved clonotypes. OLGA was used to compute generation probabilities for all TCRbeta clonotypes that the gDNA method yielded from a handful of donors. TCRdb's version of the immuneACCESS table is confined to in-frame rearrangements and falls short of the full clone set. An unresolved V gene accounts for under half of the shortfall where checked; the remainder is of unknown origin. V, J and clone size derive from that table, while D and trimming were established from the DNA sequence. The sample table shows more than 550,000 clones, and just over 90% are seen once. The ten largest clones take up about a quarter of the sample.

CD8 naive samples consisted of CD45RO-negative cells that were positively selected for CCR7, yielding a CD45RA+CCR7+ population without TemRA cells. The donors were healthy, HIV-negative adults who had no recently reported acute infections or vaccinations. All donors were Caucasian adults living in Nashville, Tennessee, USA. Blood was obtained by leukapheresis, after which PBMCs were separated by Ficoll-Histopaque density gradient centrifugation and cryopreserved in liquid nitrogen vapor phase. Analytical flow cytometry was used to check the purity and quantity of each magnetically sorted T cell population. Genomic DNA was isolated from every sorted fraction and measured by UV absorbance on a Nanodrop 2000c.

Recombination joined TRBV5-6 with TRBJ1-3, with the D gene call left open. Input material: naive CD8+ T cells sorted from blood. The cell subset or site label, read with the paper, signifies: CD45RA+CCR7+. This receptor was identified in a man aged 30 to 39 in good health. The DNA is TGTGCCAGCAGCTTGGTTGAGGATTACTCTGGAAACACCATATATTTT. This sequence encodes CASSLVEDYSGNTIYF.